This T cell receptor (beta chain) was recovered during a study of blood T cell repertoires in COVID-19. Study at large: Collection of acute and convalescent COVID-19 samples took place in the United States, Italy and Spain. T cells, B-cell-depleted T cells, or PBMCs provided the cDNA or gDNA that served as material.

V shed 4 bases, J shed 0 bases, and the junction held 15 bases outside the gene matches. Germline V gene data show CDR1 as KGHSH and CDR2 as LQKENI. This CDR3 comprises 19 residues. Methods used by the authors: Reference gene primer amplification yielded estimated nucleated cell counts. Sequenced by immunoSEQ multiplex PCR; TCRdb stores in-frame clones only, minus some. V and J calls and clone size are copied from that table; D and trimming were computed from the DNA. The top ten clones hold roughly 20% of a sample with 350,000 or so clones, more than 85% of them seen once. Participants reported their clinical history, and cohort assignment relied on those reports.

The sample was PBMCs or T cells enriched from blood (not recorded which). J is TRBJ1-5 and V is TRBV18; 7 positions match TRBD1. The TCR sequence derives from a woman aged 25 to 39 who had recovered from COVID-19. In DNA form, the CDR3 reads TGTGCCAGCTCACTCGGACAGGACCGGCCCTCCTATAGCAATCAGCCCCAGCATTTT. Residues: CASSLGQDRPSYSNQPQHF.